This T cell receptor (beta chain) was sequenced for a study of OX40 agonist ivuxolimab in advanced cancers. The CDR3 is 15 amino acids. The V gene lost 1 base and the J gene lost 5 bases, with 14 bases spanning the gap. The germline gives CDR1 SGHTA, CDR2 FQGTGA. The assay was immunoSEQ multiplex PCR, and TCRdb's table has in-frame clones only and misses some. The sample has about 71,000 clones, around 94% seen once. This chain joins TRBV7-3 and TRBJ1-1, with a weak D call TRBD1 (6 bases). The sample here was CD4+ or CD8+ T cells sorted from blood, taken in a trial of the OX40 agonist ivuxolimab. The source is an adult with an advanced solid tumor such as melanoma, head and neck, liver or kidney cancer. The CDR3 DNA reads TGTGCCAGCAGCTTAATGGAGGGGGTGGGAACTGAAGCTTTCTTT. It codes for CASSLMEGVGTEAFF.